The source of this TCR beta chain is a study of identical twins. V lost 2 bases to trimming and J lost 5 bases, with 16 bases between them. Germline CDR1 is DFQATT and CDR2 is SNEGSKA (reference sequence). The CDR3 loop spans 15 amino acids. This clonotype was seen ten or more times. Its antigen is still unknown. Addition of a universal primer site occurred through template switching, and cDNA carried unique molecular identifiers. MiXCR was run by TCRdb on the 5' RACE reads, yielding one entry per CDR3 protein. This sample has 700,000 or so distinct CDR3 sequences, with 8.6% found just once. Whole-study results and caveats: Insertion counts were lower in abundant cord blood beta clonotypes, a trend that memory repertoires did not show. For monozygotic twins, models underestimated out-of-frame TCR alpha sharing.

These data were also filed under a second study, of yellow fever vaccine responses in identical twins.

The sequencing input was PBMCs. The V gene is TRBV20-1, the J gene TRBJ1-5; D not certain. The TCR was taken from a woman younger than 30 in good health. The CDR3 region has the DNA TGCAGTGCTAGAATGGTTGCGGGAGCCGATCAGCCCCAGCATTTT. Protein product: CSARMVAGADQPQHF.